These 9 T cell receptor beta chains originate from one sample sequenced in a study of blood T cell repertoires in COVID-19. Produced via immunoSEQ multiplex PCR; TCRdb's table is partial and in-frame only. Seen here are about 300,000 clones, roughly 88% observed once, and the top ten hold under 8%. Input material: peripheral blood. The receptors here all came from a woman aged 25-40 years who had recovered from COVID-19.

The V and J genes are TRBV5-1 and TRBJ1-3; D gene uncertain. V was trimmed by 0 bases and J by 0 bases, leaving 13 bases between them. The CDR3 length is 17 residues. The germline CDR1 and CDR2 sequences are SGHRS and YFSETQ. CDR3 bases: TGCGCCAGCAGCTTGGTATCCATAGCGAGCTCTGGAAACACCATATATTTT. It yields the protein CASSLVSIASSGNTIYF. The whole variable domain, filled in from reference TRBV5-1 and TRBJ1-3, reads KAGVTQTPRYLIKTRGQQVTLSCSPISGHRSVSWYQQTPGQGLQFLFEYFSETQRNKGNFPGRFSGRQFSNSRSEMNVSTLELGDSALYLCASSLVSIASSGNTIYFGEGSWLTVV.

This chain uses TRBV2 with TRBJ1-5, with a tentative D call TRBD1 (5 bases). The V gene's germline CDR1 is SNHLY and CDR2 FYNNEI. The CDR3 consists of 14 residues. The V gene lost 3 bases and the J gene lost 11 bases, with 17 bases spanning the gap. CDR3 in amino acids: CASSDTTSQGAQHF. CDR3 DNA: TGTGCCAGCAGTGATACGACAAGCCAAGGGGCCCAGCATTTT.

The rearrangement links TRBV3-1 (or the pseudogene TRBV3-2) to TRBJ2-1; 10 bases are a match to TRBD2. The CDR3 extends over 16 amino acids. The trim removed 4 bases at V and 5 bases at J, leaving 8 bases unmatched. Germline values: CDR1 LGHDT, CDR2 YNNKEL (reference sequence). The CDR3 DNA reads TGTGCCAGCAGCCGCGTCCTAGCGGGGGTAAACAATGAGCAGTTCTTC. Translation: CASSRVLAGVNNEQFF.

Here the CDR3 DNA reads TGCAGCGCCCAGCGGGACAGGACTTACAATGAGCAGTTCTTC. Its translation is CSAQRDRTYNEQFF. This chain links TRBV29-1 with TRBJ2-1; tentatively, D is TRBD1 (8 bases). Germline V gene sequence: CDR1 SQVTM, CDR2 ANQGSEA. The V and J ends lost 7 bases and 4 bases respectively, with 17 bases between them. This CDR3 is built from 14 residues.

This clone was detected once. The DNA for the CDR3 is TGTGCCAGCAGCCAAGTAGGAGGGAACTCGGGTGGCTACACCTTC. It translates to CASSQVGGNSGGYTF. The chain joins TRBV3-1 (or the pseudogene TRBV3-2) to TRBJ1-2; D unresolved. Trimming pared 1 base from V and 7 bases from J, leaving 16 bases between. The CDR3 loop spans 15 amino acids. In germline, CDR1 is LGHDT, CDR2 YNNKEL (reference sequence).

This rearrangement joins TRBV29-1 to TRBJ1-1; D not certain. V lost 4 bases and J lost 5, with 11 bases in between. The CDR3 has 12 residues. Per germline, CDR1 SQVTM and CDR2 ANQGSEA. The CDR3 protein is CSVAGETTEAFF. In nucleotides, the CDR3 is TGCAGCGTTGCCGGGGAAACGACTGAAGCTTTCTTT.

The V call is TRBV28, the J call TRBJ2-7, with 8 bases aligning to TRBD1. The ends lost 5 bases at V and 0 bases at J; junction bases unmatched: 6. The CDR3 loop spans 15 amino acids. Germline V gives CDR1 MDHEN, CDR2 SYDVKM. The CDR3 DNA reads TGTGCCAGCAGTACCCCCGGGACAGGCTCCTACGAGCAGTACTTC. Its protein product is CASSTPGTGSYEQYF. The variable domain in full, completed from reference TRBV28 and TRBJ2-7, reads DVKVTQSSRYLVKRTGEKVFLECVQDMDHENMFWYRQDPGLGLRLIYFSYDVKMKEKGDIPEGYSVSREKKERFSLILESASTNQTSMYLCASSTPGTGSYEQYFGPGTRLTVT.

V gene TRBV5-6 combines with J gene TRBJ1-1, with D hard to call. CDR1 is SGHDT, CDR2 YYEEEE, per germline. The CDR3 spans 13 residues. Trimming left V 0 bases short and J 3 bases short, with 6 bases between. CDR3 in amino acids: CASSLVAYTEAFF. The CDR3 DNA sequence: TGTGCCAGCAGCTTGGTCGCGTACACTGAAGCTTTCTTT.

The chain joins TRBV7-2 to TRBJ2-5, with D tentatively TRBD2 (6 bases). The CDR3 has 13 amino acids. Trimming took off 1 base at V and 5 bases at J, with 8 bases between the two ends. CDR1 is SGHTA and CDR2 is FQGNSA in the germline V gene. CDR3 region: CASSLVGGETQYF. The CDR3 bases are TGTGCCAGCAGCTTAGTTGGGGGGGAGACCCAGTACTTC. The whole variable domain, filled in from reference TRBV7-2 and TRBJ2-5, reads GAGVSQSPSNKVTEKGKDVELRCDPISGHTALYWYRQSLGQGLEFLIYFQGNSAPDKSGLPSDRFSAERTGGSVSTLTIQRTQQEDSAVYLCASSLVGGETQYFGPGTRLLVL.